Presented here are 27 T cell receptor beta chains from one specimen sequenced in a study of cytomegalovirus exposure and HLA in healthy donors. PCR employed 60 Vbeta and 13 Jbeta primers. The repertoire was sequenced with immunoSEQ multiplex PCR; TCRdb's copy has only in-frame clones and lacks some. The sample gives 70,000 or so clones, more than 75% of which show up once; about 8% is in the top ten. The sequencing input was PBMCs. The source is a man in his late teens or twenties in good health and CMV-seropositive.

The V and J genes are TRBV7-9 and TRBJ2-7, with 7 bases fitting TRBD1. The CDR3 loop spans 14 amino acids. V was pared by 3 bases and J by 0 bases, with 2 bases of the junction left unmatched. Per the germline V gene, CDR1 is SEHNR and CDR2 is FQNEAQ (reference sequence). CDR3 bases: TGTGCCAGCAGCTTCTGGGACAGCTCCTACGAGCAGTACTTC. This sequence encodes CASSFWDSSYEQYF.

This clone was counted once. The chain employs TRBV5-4 and TRBJ2-7; TRBD1 matches at 8 bases. CDR3 size: 13 residues. The V and J ends lost 2 bases and 3 bases, in that order; junction bases with no gene match: 1. Germline values: CDR1 SGHNT, CDR2 YYREEE (reference sequence). In DNA form, the CDR3 reads TGTGCCAGCAGCTTAACAGGGGGCTACGAGCAGTACTTC. Translating it yields CASSLTGGYEQYF.

CDR3 in DNA: TGCAGCGTTGACGGTGGACAGACTTATGGCTACACCTTC. The encoded protein is CSVDGGQTYGYTF. This sequence joins TRBV29-1 and TRBJ1-2, with D perhaps matching TRBD1 (6 bases). CDR3 length equals 13 residues. Between the trimmed V and J ends, which lost 3 bases and 5 bases, there was a span of 13 bases. Per germline, CDR1 SQVTM and CDR2 ANQGSEA.

This clone came up a few times. The chain recombines TRBV30 with TRBJ1-5; a weak D match, TRBD1 (6 bases). The germline V and J ends were trimmed by 0 bases and 7 bases, with 13 bases remaining between them. This CDR3 comprises 14 residues. CDR1 GTSNPN and CDR2 SVGIG come from the germline V gene (reference sequence). CDR3 coding DNA: TGTGCCTGGAGTGTAGGGGGATTAGGACAGCCCCAGCATTTT. This codes for CAWSVGGLGQPQHF.

The rearrangement joins TRBV18 to TRBJ2-1, with D possibly TRBD2 on 5 matching bases. The germline gives CDR1 KGHSH, CDR2 LQKENI. The CDR3 has 13 amino acids. V gave up 4 bases and J gave up 5 bases, with 9 bases separating them. In DNA, the CDR3 is TGTGCCAGCTCACGGGAGATCAACAATGAGCAGTTCTTC. Its translation is CASSREINNEQFF.

V usage is TRBV30 and J usage is TRBJ1-1; 9 nucleotides match TRBD1. With V trimmed by 8 bases and J by 3 bases, 7 bases remained unmatched. Germline V gives CDR1 GTSNPN, CDR2 SVGIG (reference sequence). The CDR3 contains 13 residues. In DNA form, the CDR3 reads TGTGCCGGAAGGGACAGGGCGGACACTGAAGCTTTCTTT. Encoded protein: CAGRDRADTEAFF.

The chain links TRBV6-4 to TRBJ2-3; D unresolved. The CDR3 is 13 residues long. Trimming took off 2 bases at V and 1 base at J, with 4 bases between the two ends. Germline V gene lookup returns CDR1 MRHNA and CDR2 SNTAGT. The CDR3 loop is CASSDEGTDTQYF. The DNA of the CDR3 is TGTGCCAGCAGTGACGAGGGCACAGATACGCAGTATTTT.

This clone was observed a single time. The chain combines TRBV5-8 with TRBJ1-5, with a tentative D call TRBD1 (6 bases). The CDR3 covers 12 residues. The germline CDR1 and CDR2 sequences are SGHTS and YDEGEE. Trimming took 4 bases from V and 8 from J, leaving 10 bases between them. The CDR3 DNA reads as TGTGCCAGCAGCCCTAGGGGGAAGCCCCAGCATTTT. Translated, it gives CASSPRGKPQHF.

The CDR3 coding sequence is TGCGCCAGCAGCCAAGATCCTAGCGGGAGGCCTGAGCAGTTCTTC. Its protein product is CASSQDPSGRPEQFF. The chain couples TRBV4-1 to TRBJ2-1, with 11 bases matching TRBD2. There are 15 residues in the CDR3. In germline, CDR1 is MGHRA, CDR2 YSYEKL. The V segment lost 0 bases and the J segment 9 bases; nucleotides outside the gene matches: 4.

The chain recombines TRBV11-2 with TRBJ2-5, with 8 bases that match TRBD2. Germline-derived CDR1 and CDR2 are SGHAT and FQNNGV. The trim removed 0 bases at V and 1 base at J, leaving 16 bases unmatched. The CDR3 is 20 residues long. CDR3 region: CASSLESGGRGLGSQETQYF. CDR3 coding DNA: TGTGCCAGCAGCTTAGAGAGCGGGGGACGGGGTCTAGGGAGCCAAGAGACCCAGTACTTC.

The chain is built from TRBV19 and TRBJ2-2; D is perhaps TRBD1 (5 bases). Germline assignment: CDR1 LNHDA and CDR2 SQIVND (reference sequence). This CDR3 is 14 amino acids long. The V end was cut by 5 bases, the J end by 6 bases, with 13 bases between. CDR3 loop: CASSPDSRPGELFF. The CDR3 DNA reads as TGTGCCAGTAGTCCCGACAGCCGCCCCGGGGAGCTGTTTTTT.

This chain connects TRBV4-1 to TRBJ2-7; 8 bases are a match to TRBD2. The length of the CDR3 is 16 residues. CDR1 and CDR2 (germline): MGHRA, YSYEKL. Unmatched junction bases numbered 7, after V lost 3 bases and J lost 0 bases. Here the CDR3 DNA reads TGCGCCAGCAGCCACCGTAGCGGGGTAAGCTCCTACGAGCAGTACTTC. Its protein product is CASSHRSGVSSYEQYF.

This rearrangement joins TRBV30 to TRBJ2-2, with 9 bases fitting TRBD2. Germline V CDR1 and CDR2: GTSNPN, SVGIG (reference sequence). The length of the CDR3 is 15 residues. With 3 bases clipped from V and 0 bases from J, the junction kept 2 bases outside the gene matches. CDR3 loop: CAWRLAGTNTGELFF. The CDR3 DNA is TGTGCCTGGAGACTAGCGGGCACGAACACCGGGGAGCTGTTTTTT. Filled out from reference TRBV30 and TRBJ2-2, the complete variable domain reads SQTIHQWPATLVQPVGSPLSLECTVEGTSNPNLYWYRQAAGRGLQLLFYSVGIGQISSEVPQNLSASRPQDRQFILSSKKLLLSDSGFYLCAWRLAGTNTGELFFGEGSRLTVL.

The CDR3, as DNA: TGTGCCAGCAGTTACTCCCCGACAGGCCCAGAGACCCAGTACTTC. Amino acids: CASSYSPTGPETQYF. This sequence joins TRBV6-5 and TRBJ2-5, with D tentatively TRBD1 (6 bases). Germline V gene data show CDR1 as MNHEY and CDR2 as SVGAGI. V lost 0 bases and J lost 4, with 12 bases in between. The CDR3 extends over 15 amino acids.

CDR3 nucleotide sequence: TGTGCCTGGAGTACAGGCAACCCGAACACTGAAGCTTTCTTT. Translating it yields CAWSTGNPNTEAFF. The rearrangement links TRBV30 to TRBJ1-1; D possibly corresponds to TRBD1 (5 bases). V was cut by 2 bases and J by 1 base, with 11 bases left in between. The CDR3 loop spans 14 amino acids. Germline loops: CDR1 GTSNPN, CDR2 SVGIG (reference sequence).

The rearrangement joins TRBV10-1 to TRBJ2-5, with D unclear. Germline assignment: CDR1 WNHNN and CDR2 SYGVQD (reference sequence). V lost 0 bases and J lost 4, with 12 bases in between. The CDR3 totals 15 residues. DNA of the CDR3: TGCGCCAGCAGTGAGTCCACAGTGAGACGAGAGACCCAGTACTTC. Its translation: CASSESTVRRETQYF.

The chain employs TRBV7-8 and TRBJ2-7; no clear D. The CDR3 length is 12 residues. Germline CDR1 reads SGHVS; CDR2 reads FQNEAQ. Trimming took off 5 bases at V and 6 bases at J, with 11 bases between the two ends. The CDR3 protein is CASSRHRGEQYF. The CDR3 nucleotides read TGTGCCAGCAGCCGGCACCGCGGCGAGCAGTACTTC.

This chain connects TRBV7-9 to TRBJ2-1; 11 bases fit TRBD2. In germline, CDR1 is SEHNR, CDR2 FQNEAQ (reference sequence). The V and J ends lost 4 bases and 10 bases, in that order; junction bases with no gene match: 9. The CDR3 consists of 15 residues. As DNA, the CDR3 is TGTGCCAGCAGCTCCCCTAGCGGGAGGAGGGGAGAGCAGTTCTTC. Its translation: CASSSPSGRRGEQFF.

J is TRBJ2-1 and V is TRBV7-2, with D possibly matching TRBD1 (5 bases). There are 14 residues in the CDR3. CDR1 is SGHTA and CDR2 is FQGNSA in the germline V gene. Deletions cut 9 bases from V and 0 bases from J, with 12 bases between. The CDR3 region is CARQAKGSYNEQFF. The CDR3 DNA is TGTGCCAGACAGGCTAAGGGCTCCTACAATGAGCAGTTCTTC.

The chain is built from TRBV29-1 and TRBJ2-1; D not resolved. The CDR3 extends over 12 amino acids. Trimming stripped 3 bases from V and 7 bases from J, with 10 bases between. The germline CDR1 and CDR2 sequences are SQVTM and ANQGSEA. DNA for the CDR3: TGCAGCGTTGAGACAACGCCGAATGAGCAGTTCTTC. Protein: CSVETTPNEQFF.

The V gene is TRBV6-1, the J gene TRBJ1-1, with D perhaps TRBD1 (5 bases). V was pared by 4 bases and J by 1 base, with 7 bases between. Germline V lookup: CDR1 MNHNS, CDR2 SASEGT. The CDR3 spans 13 residues. The CDR3 DNA reads as TGTGCCAGCAGTGCCACAGGGAACACTGAAGCTTTCTTT. It encodes CASSATGNTEAFF.

The V and J genes are TRBV30 and TRBJ1-5; TRBD1 matches 11 bases. Germline trimming cut 1 base from V and 7 bases from J; bases unmatched to any gene: 3. The CDR3 covers 14 residues. Germline-derived CDR1 and CDR2 are GTSNPN and SVGIG (reference sequence). The CDR3 DNA is TGTGCCTGGAGTGGGACAGGGGGCGACCAGCCCCAGCATTTT. Residues: CAWSGTGGDQPQHF.

This rearrangement joins TRBV6-5 to TRBJ1-5, with D perhaps matching TRBD1 (5 bases). The CDR3 length is 15 residues. The ends were cut back, 8 bases at V and 0 bases at J, with 14 bases in the middle. Germline assignment: CDR1 MNHEY and CDR2 SVGAGI. This CDR3 is CASRTDRSSNQPQHF. As DNA, the CDR3 is TGTGCCAGCCGTACAGACAGAAGTAGCAATCAGCCCCAGCATTTT.

The rearrangement links TRBV27 to TRBJ1-5; the D is unclear. V was pared by 2 bases and J by 1 base, with 9 bases between. The CDR3 spans 15 residues. In germline, CDR1 is MNHEY, CDR2 SMNVEV (reference sequence). The DNA of the CDR3 is TGTGCCAGCAGTTTACACCGGAGAAGCAATCAGCCCCAGCATTTT. Encoded protein: CASSLHRRSNQPQHF.

This chain joins TRBV2 and TRBJ2-5; TRBD2 matches 7 bases. Germline-derived CDR1 and CDR2 are SNHLY and FYNNEI. The CDR3 is made up of 15 amino acids. V lost 1 base to trimming and J lost 2 bases; unmatched junction nucleotides: 4. CDR3 nucleotide sequence: TGTGCCAGCAGTGAAGGACGGACTAGACAAGAGACCCAGTACTTC. This encodes CASSEGRTRQETQYF.

There are a few counts of this clone. The rearrangement links TRBV4-2 to TRBJ2-1; TRBD2 matches 11 bases. J gave up 0 bases and V 0 bases, and 4 bases lay outside the gene matches. Germline V gives CDR1 LGHNA, CDR2 YNFKEQ. The CDR3 is 18 amino acids. CDR3 bases: TGTGCCAGCAGCCAAGATTGGCTAGCGGGAGGCTCCTACAATGAGCAGTTCTTC. Protein: CASSQDWLAGGSYNEQFF.

V gene TRBV2 combines with J gene TRBJ1-1, with a possible D match to TRBD1 (5 bases). Germline V CDR1 and CDR2: SNHLY, FYNNEI. V lost 2 bases, J lost 6 bases, and 16 bases lay in between. The CDR3 runs to 15 residues. DNA for the CDR3: TGTGCCAGCAGTGAATTCGAACCAGGGTCCTCTGAAGCTTTCTTT. Translating it yields CASSEFEPGSSEAFF.